A selection of T cell receptor beta chains follows, all from one sample in a study of type 1 regulatory T cells. Their cognate antigens are unknown. TCRdb recomputed calls from the reads with MiXCR, one row per CDR3 protein. The repertoire holds about 62,000 distinct CDR3 sequences, with less than 70% as singletons. Source material: cultured non-Tr1 T cells, either the whole culture or a sorted T cell fraction (not recorded which). The receptors derive from a human donor in good health. Both conserved end residues are part of each CDR3. D genes are given only for firm matches. Clone size is given for some rows only: seen once, a few or many times, or a class if the clone is expanded.

CDR3: CASSRRTGGRVYEQYF
DNA: TGTGCCAGCAGTCGACGGACAGGGGGCAGAGTCTACGAGCAGTACTTC
size: .
V: TRBV27
J: TRBJ2-7
D: TRBD1

CDR3: CSAPPVAPLGTQYF
DNA: TGCAGTGCTCCTCCTGTCGCGCCCCTAGGGACCCAGTACTTC
size: medium-sized
V: TRBV20-1
J: TRBJ2-5
D: .

CDR3: CATSRSSYNSPLHF
DNA: TGTGCCACCAGCAGGAGCTCCTATAATTCACCCCTCCACTTT
size: .
V: TRBV15
J: TRBJ1-6
D: .

CDR3: CASSGPGDTQYF
DNA: TGTGCCAGCAGCGGCCCGGGCGATACGCAGTATTTT
size: few
V: TRBV27
J: TRBJ2-3
D: .

CDR3: CASSPRTATRGYTF
DNA: TGTGCCAGCAGTCCCCGGACGGCCACGCGGGGCTACACCTTC
size: .
V: TRBV6-2/TRBV6-3
J: TRBJ1-2
D: .

CDR3: CASSPGQLILANYGYTF
DNA: TGTGCCAGCAGTCCAGGACAGCTAATCTTAGCTAACTATGGCTACACCTTC
size: .
V: TRBV7-8
J: TRBJ1-2
D: .

CDR3: CSATTGTDRGYTF
DNA: TGCAGTGCTACAACCGGGACAGACAGGGGCTACACCTTC
size: .
V: TRBV20-1
J: TRBJ1-2
D: TRBD1

CDR3: CASGHKETQYF
DNA: TGTGCCAGCGGACATAAAGAGACCCAGTACTTC
size: .
V: TRBV28
J: TRBJ2-5
D: .

CDR3: CSAPRGGALTYEQYF
DNA: TGCAGTGCTCCGCGGGGAGGAGCTTTAACCTACGAGCAGTACTTC
size: .
V: TRBV20-1
J: TRBJ2-7
D: .

CDR3: CASSQPGTGGWAYEQYF
DNA: TGTGCCAGCAGCCAACCCGGGACAGGCGGTTGGGCCTACGAGCAGTACTTC
size: .
V: TRBV3-1
J: TRBJ2-7
D: TRBD1

CDR3: CASSPRDRGTGELFF
DNA: TGTGCCAGCAGCCCCCGGGACAGGGGAACCGGGGAGCTGTTTTTT
size: .
V: TRBV3-1
J: TRBJ2-2
D: TRBD1

CDR3: CASSPSGDTQYF
DNA: TGTGCCAGCAGCCCCTCGGGGGATACGCAGTATTTT
size: few
V: TRBV5-5
J: TRBJ2-3
D: .

CDR3: CATADSSYQPQHF
DNA: TGTGCCACTGCGGACAGCTCCTATCAGCCCCAGCATTTT
size: few
V: TRBV12-3/TRBV12-4
J: TRBJ1-5
D: .

CDR3: CATSGFAFDEQYF
DNA: TGTGCCACCAGTGGGTTTGCTTTTGACGAGCAGTACTTC
size: .
V: TRBV24-1
J: TRBJ2-7
D: .

CDR3: CASSFQGLTDTQYF
DNA: TGTGCCAGCAGCTTTCAGGGTCTCACAGATACGCAGTATTTT
size: few
V: TRBV7-3
J: TRBJ2-3
D: .

CDR3: CSAPRGGRALSGELFF
DNA: TGCAGTGCACCGCGAGGCGGGAGGGCCCTGTCCGGGGAGCTGTTTTTT
size: .
V: TRBV20-1
J: TRBJ2-2
D: TRBD2

CDR3: CASSLLRGGNQPQHF
DNA: TGTGCCAGCAGCTTGTTGAGGGGAGGCAATCAGCCCCAGCATTTT
size: .
V: TRBV5-6
J: TRBJ1-5
D: .

CDR3: CASRRGLAGTDTQYF
DNA: TGTGCCAGCAGAAGAGGACTAGCGGGAACAGATACGCAGTATTTT
size: .
V: TRBV12-3/TRBV12-4
J: TRBJ2-3
D: TRBD2

CDR3: CASSDVGSAGELFF
DNA: TGTGCCAGCAGTGACGTGGGCTCGGCCGGGGAGCTGTTTTTT
size: .
V: TRBV6-4
J: TRBJ2-2
D: .

CDR3: CASKTQPGLRSYEQYF
DNA: TGTGCCAGCAAAACTCAACCGGGACTTAGGTCCTACGAGCAGTACTTC
size: .
V: TRBV6-2/TRBV6-3
J: TRBJ2-7
D: .

CDR3: CASSRGRVTGELFF
DNA: TGTGCCAGCAGCCGTGGACGGGTCACCGGGGAGCTGTTTTTT
size: few
V: TRBV7-2
J: TRBJ2-2
D: .

CDR3: CASSVVGTEYNEQFF
DNA: TGTGCCAGCAGCGTGGTCGGGACGGAATACAATGAGCAGTTCTTC
size: .
V: TRBV9
J: TRBJ2-1
D: .

CDR3: CASSRDRPYEQYF
DNA: TGTGCCAGCAGCCGGGACAGGCCCTACGAGCAGTACTTC
size: .
V: TRBV7-8
J: TRBJ2-7
D: TRBD1

CDR3: CSANGPWNEQFF
DNA: TGCAGTGCTAACGGACCATGGAATGAGCAGTTCTTC
size: .
V: TRBV20-1
J: TRBJ2-1
D: .

CDR3: CASSLPGAKLFF
DNA: TGTGCCAGCAGCTTACCAGGGGCAAAACTGTTTTTT
size: few
V: TRBV7-8
J: TRBJ1-4
D: .

CDR3: CASSEIREGEQFF
DNA: TGTGCCAGCAGTGAAATCCGGGAAGGTGAGCAGTTCTTC
size: few
V: TRBV2
J: TRBJ2-1
D: .

CDR3: CASSRLVEETQYF
DNA: TGTGCCAGCAGCCGGCTTGTAGAGGAGACCCAGTACTTC
size: .
V: TRBV12-3/TRBV12-4
J: TRBJ2-5
D: .

CDR3: CATSDFLTSGNEQFF
DNA: TGTGCCACCAGTGATTTCCTGACTAGCGGGAATGAGCAGTTCTTC
size: .
V: TRBV24-1
J: TRBJ2-1
D: TRBD2

CDR3: CASSEGGLVAEQYF
DNA: TGTGCCAGCAGTGAGGGGGGACTAGTGGCCGAGCAGTACTTC
size: .
V: TRBV27
J: TRBJ2-7
D: TRBD2

CDR3: CASGTVLNYGYTF
DNA: TGTGCCAGCGGGACAGTGCTTAACTATGGCTACACCTTC
size: .
V: TRBV6-2/TRBV6-3
J: TRBJ1-2
D: TRBD1

CDR3: CASSPDGQFTYEQYF
DNA: TGCGCCAGCAGCCCCGATGGACAGTTTACCTACGAGCAGTACTTC
size: .
V: TRBV5-1
J: TRBJ2-7
D: .

CDR3: CASGPGLPTDTQYF
DNA: TGTGCCAGCGGACCGGGACTACCCACAGATACGCAGTATTTT
size: .
V: TRBV6-5
J: TRBJ2-3
D: TRBD2